Listed below are T cell receptor beta chains from one sample, sequenced in a study of shared clonotypes between healthy human individuals. Repertoires were generated with immunoSEQ multiplex PCR, while TCRdb's copy carries only in-frame clones and drops some. Among some 600,000 clones listed, roughly 96% were seen once. The sample comprised naive CD8+ T cells sorted from blood. The receptors here all came from a woman aged 25-40 years in good health. The conserved cysteine and the conserved F or W are not part of the CDR3 here. The order of the fields is V gene, CDR3 protein.

TRBV19,ASYGSGDSTGELF
TRBV11-3,ASSLDPPAADTYNEQF
TRBV5-1,ASSLAHLAAPSYNEQF
TRBV2,ASRTGSLYGYT
TRBV7-2,ASVEAGIQETQY
TRBV7-8,ASSLAPGLAGDTDTQY
TRBV9,ASSENLGDSSGVKGELF
TRBV6-5,ASSYYQGGTEAF
TRBV5-6,ASTPTEGLEQY
TRBV28,ASSPGPREY
TRBV6-5,ASSLRTNSNYGYT
TRBV28,ASSKTASRPQH
TRBV30,AWSVMGSPADEQY
TRBV27,ASSLILAGGPHEQY
TRBV27,ASSSTGTGVYNEQF
TRBV13,ASSFGQGDEQF
TRBV27,ASSLDGGTGAYEQY
TRBV9,ASSVVESGQETQY
TRBV19,ASSPGGLYEQY
TRBV27,ASSLMAGNHEQY
TRBV28,ASSFASSYEQY
TRBV5-8,ASSSTRWEGNQPQH
TRBV5-5,ASSWVSFEQY
TRBV2,ASGGLAGVHTGELF
TRBV10-1,ASSDPGASDTGELF
TRBV2,ASSEVTQGSYQPQH
TRBV27,ASRTAGLRTYNEQF
TRBV6-5,ASSYGGGTGELF